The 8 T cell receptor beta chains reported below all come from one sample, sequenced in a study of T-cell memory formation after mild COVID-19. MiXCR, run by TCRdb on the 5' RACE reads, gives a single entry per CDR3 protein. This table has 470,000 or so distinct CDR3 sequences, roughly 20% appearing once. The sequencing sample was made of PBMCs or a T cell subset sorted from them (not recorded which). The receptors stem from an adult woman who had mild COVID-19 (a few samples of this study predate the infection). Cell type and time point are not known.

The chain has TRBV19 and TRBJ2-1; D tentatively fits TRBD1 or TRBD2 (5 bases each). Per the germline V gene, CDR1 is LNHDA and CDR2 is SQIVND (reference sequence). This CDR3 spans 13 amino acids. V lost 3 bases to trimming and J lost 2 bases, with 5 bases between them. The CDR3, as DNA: TGTGCCAGTAGTATGGGACCCTACAATGAGCAGTTCTTC. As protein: CASSMGPYNEQFF.

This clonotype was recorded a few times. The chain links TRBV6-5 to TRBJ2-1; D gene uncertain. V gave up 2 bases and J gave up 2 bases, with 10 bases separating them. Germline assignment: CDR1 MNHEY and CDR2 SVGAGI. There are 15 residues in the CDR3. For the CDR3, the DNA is TGTGCCAGCAGTTACAGCGCTAGTACCTACAATGAGCAGTTCTTC. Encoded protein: CASSYSASTYNEQFF.

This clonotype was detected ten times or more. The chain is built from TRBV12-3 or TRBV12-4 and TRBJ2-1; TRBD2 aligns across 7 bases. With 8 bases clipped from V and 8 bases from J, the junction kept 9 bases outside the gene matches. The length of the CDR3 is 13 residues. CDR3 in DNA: TGTGCCAGCCTGGGGCTAGCGGTTGATGAGCAGTTCTTC. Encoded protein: CASLGLAVDEQFF.

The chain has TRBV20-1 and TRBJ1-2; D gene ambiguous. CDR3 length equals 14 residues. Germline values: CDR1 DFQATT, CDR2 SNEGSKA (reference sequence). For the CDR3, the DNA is TGCAGCTCAGAGCAGGAAAATGCAGTATATGGCTACACCTTC. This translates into CSSEQENAVYGYTF.

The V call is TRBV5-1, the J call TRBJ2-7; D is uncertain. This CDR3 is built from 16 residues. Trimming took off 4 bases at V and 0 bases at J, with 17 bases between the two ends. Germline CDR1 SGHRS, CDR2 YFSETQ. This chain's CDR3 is CASSTGSAGYSYEQYF. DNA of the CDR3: TGCGCCAGCAGCACTGGATCGGCAGGTTACTCCTACGAGCAGTACTTC.

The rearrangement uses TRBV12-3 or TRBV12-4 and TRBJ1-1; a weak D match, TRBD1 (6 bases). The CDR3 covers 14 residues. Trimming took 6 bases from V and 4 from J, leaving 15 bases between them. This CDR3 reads CASRPGHGLTEAFF. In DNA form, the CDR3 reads TGTGCCAGCAGACCGGGACACGGTCTCACTGAAGCTTTCTTT.

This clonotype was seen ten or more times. CDR3 protein: CASSSQGGTDTQYF. Here the CDR3 DNA reads TGTGCCAGCAGCTCACAGGGAGGCACAGATACGCAGTATTTT. The rearrangement uses TRBV7-8 and TRBJ2-3; TRBD1 might be the D (6 bases). Trimming cost V 4 bases and J 1 base, with 9 bases left between them. Looked up from germline, CDR1 is SGHVS and CDR2 is FQNEAQ. CDR3 length: 14 amino acids. Together with reference TRBV7-8 and TRBJ2-3, the CDR3 gives the full variable domain: GAGVSQSPRYKVAKRGQDVALRCDPISGHVSLFWYQQALGQGPEFLTYFQNEAQLDKSGLPSDRFFAERPEGSVSTLKIQRTQQEDSAVYLCASSSQGGTDTQYFGPGTRLTVL.

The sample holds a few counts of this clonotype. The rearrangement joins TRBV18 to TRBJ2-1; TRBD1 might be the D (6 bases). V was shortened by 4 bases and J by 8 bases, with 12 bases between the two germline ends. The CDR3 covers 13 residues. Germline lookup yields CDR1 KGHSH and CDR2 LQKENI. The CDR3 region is CASSRSKGDEQFF. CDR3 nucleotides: TGTGCCAGCTCACGATCGAAGGGGGATGAGCAGTTCTTC.